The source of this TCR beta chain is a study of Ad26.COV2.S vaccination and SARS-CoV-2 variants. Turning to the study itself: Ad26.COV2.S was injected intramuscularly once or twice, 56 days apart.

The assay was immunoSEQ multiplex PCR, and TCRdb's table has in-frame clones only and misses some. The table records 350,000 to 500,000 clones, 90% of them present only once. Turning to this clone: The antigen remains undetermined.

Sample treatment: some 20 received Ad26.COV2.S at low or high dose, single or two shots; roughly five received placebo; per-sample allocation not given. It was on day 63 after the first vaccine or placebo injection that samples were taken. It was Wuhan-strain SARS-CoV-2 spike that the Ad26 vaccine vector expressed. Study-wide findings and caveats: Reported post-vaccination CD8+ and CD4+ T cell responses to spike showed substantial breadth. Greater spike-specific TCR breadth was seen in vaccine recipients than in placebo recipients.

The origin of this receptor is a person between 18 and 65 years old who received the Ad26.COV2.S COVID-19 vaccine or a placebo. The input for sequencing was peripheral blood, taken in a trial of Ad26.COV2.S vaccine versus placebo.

Here the CDR3 reads CASSEGSSPYEQYF. The CDR3, as DNA: TGTGCCAGCAGTGAAGGTAGCAGTCCTTACGAGCAGTACTTC. This chain joins TRBV2 and TRBJ2-7, with D hard to call. CDR1 and CDR2 (germline): SNHLY, FYNNEI. The CDR3 is made up of 14 amino acids. V lost 1 base to trimming and J lost 4 bases, with 11 bases between them. The whole variable domain, remainder taken from reference TRBV2 and TRBJ2-7, is EPEVTQTPSHQVTQMGQEVILRCVPISNHLYFYWYRQILGQKVEFLVSFYNNEISEKSEIFDDQFSVERPDGSNFTLKIRSTKLEDSAMYFCASSEGSSPYEQYFGPGTRLTVT.